This TCR beta chain was retrieved from a study of T cell responses to AZD1222 COVID-19 vaccine. The CDR3 sequence is 14 residues long. V lost 8 bases and J lost 0, with 11 bases in between. Germline V gives CDR1 SGDLS, CDR2 YYNGEE. The assay was immunoSEQ multiplex PCR, and TCRdb's table has in-frame clones only and misses some. The sample yields 140,000 or so clones, around 90% seen once. The source is an adult who received the AZD1222 COVID-19 vaccine. The rearrangement uses TRBV9 and TRBJ2-2; D may be TRBD1 (5 bases). Sequenced material: peripheral blood, taken 28 days after the second AZD1222 dose. In nucleotides, the CDR3 is TGTGCCAGTGCTCGGACACCGAACACCGGGGAGCTGTTTTTT. The encoded protein is CASARTPNTGELFF.